This T cell receptor (beta chain) was documented in a study of Graves' ophthalmopathy and Graves' hyperthyroidism. About this clonotype: Its antigen remains unidentified.

TCR beta CDR3 regions were amplified from RNA transcripts. Scientists carried out first-round RT-PCR using HTBI primers and then a second-round multiplex PCR. From the multiplex PCR reads, TCRdb called clonotypes with MiXCR, one entry per CDR3 protein. The sample records hundreds of thousands of distinct CDR3 sequences, roughly 21% being singletons. Unmatched junction bases numbered 10, after V lost 0 bases and J lost 7 bases. This CDR3 has 15 residues. The germline gives CDR1 DFQATT, CDR2 SNEGSKA (reference sequence). General study points: Appearing in blood as well were most expanded thyroid clonotypes above 0.001 frequency.

This chain joins TRBV20-1 and TRBJ2-5, with 8 positions matching TRBD2. The receptor was isolated from a young woman with stable Graves' hyperthyroidism. The sequenced sample was peripheral blood. CDR3 nucleotide sequence: TGCAGTGCTAGAGATGGCGGCGGGAGGTGGGTGACCCAGTACTTC. Translated: CSARDGGGRWVTQYF.